The 4 T cell receptor beta chains below all came from one sample that was sequenced in a study of T-cell reconstitution after alpha-beta-depleted transplantation in children. Preparation of the TCRbeta library involved a method that used unique molecular identifiers. A single record per CDR3 protein comes from TCRdb applying MiXCR to the PCR reads. Here the sample spans approximately 300,000 distinct CDR3 sequences, over 9% being singletons. The starting material was PBMCs, obtained before TCRalphabeta/CD19-depleted stem cell transplant. These receptors were taken from a boy younger than two with acute myeloid leukemia, due to receive a stem cell transplant.

This clonotype appeared many times. The chain links TRBV5-1 to TRBJ2-3; D not resolved. The CDR3 contains 14 residues. Per the germline V gene, CDR1 is SGHRS and CDR2 is YFSETQ. V lost 0 bases, J lost 0 bases, and 5 bases lay in between. In DNA form, the CDR3 reads TGCGCCAGCAGCTTGGAGACTAGCACAGATACGCAGTATTTT. Its translation: CASSLETSTDTQYF.

This clonotype was detected many times. The CDR3, as DNA: TGCGCCAGCAGCCAAGAACCAGGATCAAGTGGCTACACCTTC. Translating it yields CASSQEPGSSGYTF. The chain combines TRBV4-3 with TRBJ1-2; D gene ambiguous. V lost 0 bases to trimming and J lost 7 bases, with 12 bases between them. The CDR3 runs to 14 residues. Germline lookup yields CDR1 LGHNA and CDR2 YSLEER.

This clonotype was found many times. The rearrangement links TRBV7-3 to TRBJ2-1; 10 bases align to TRBD2. Trimming cost V 4 bases and J 5 bases; bases outside gene matches: 5. The CDR3 length is 15 residues. CDR1 is SGHTA and CDR2 is FQGTGA in the germline V gene. DNA of the CDR3: TGTGCCAGCAGCTCTAGCGGGGGTGGGAACAATGAGCAGTTCTTC. Protein product: CASSSSGGGNNEQFF.

Concerning this clonotype: One end of the junction varies from germline; a read error may be responsible. The chain has TRBV9 and TRBJ2-5, with a weak D call TRBD2 (6 bases). Germline V lookup: CDR1 SGDLS, CDR2 YYNGEE. The CDR3 extends over 15 amino acids. In DNA, the CDR3 is TGTGCCAGCAGCCCCCGAGGAGGGGTCAGGGAGACCCGGTACTTC. Its protein is CASSPRGGVRETRYF.